This T cell receptor (beta chain) was documented in a study of blood T cell repertoires in COVID-19 (dated by TCRdb to about 2020). Regarding the study in general: Collaborator samples came from the United States, Italy and Spain and covered acute and convalescent phases of COVID-19. The material from the prospective study consisted of cDNA or gDNA derived from T cells, B-cell-depleted T cells, or PBMCs. The dataset comprised deeply sampled blood TCRbeta repertoires from subjects exposed to, actively infected with, or recovered from COVID-19. The repertoires were released in a freely available public database intended as a resource for research on the immune response to SARS-CoV-2. Samples came from the ongoing ImmuneRACE study (first 160 participants) plus 1,254 subjects from 6 global collaborators. Nearly every sample came with metadata listing a de-identified subject ID, COVID-19 status, age in years and sex. Where available, HLA class I and class II types were obtained from metadata supplied by the sample provider rather than from assay-based typing.

TCRbeta CDR3 regions were amplified from genomic DNA using the immunoSEQ Assay, a bias-controlled multiplex PCR. The authors' analysis ran thus. Within the assay, amplification of reference gene primers was used to estimate how many nucleated cells each sample contained. To quantify the absolute abundance of each unique TCRbeta CDR3 rearrangement, sequence reads were collapsed and filtered. For each sample, productive Simpson clonality was calculated as the square root of Simpson's diversity index across productive rearrangements. This immuneACCESS table, as held by TCRdb, lists in-frame sequences with V and J called but not all clones. Of the missing ones, under half trace to an unresolved V gene in checked studies; the others have no known cause. Clonal size and the V and J genes are those of that table, whereas D and trimming came from the DNA. Counted in this sample were approximately 270,000 clones; roughly 85% of them appeared once. Clones ranked in the top ten supply roughly 3% of the sample.

Each collaborating institution followed its own protocols to collect whole blood in K2EDTA tubes. For TCRbeta analysis, collaborators shipped samples as frozen whole blood, isolated PBMCs, or DNA extracted from either of those sample types. Overall study outcomes, separate from this receptor: The amount of clinical and demographic metadata varied by source and participant and was provided uncurated.

The CDR3 numbers 15 residues from cysteine through phenylalanine. Solely the CDR3 DNA is kept, with 45 bases framed from the first base. CDR1 and CDR2 (LNHDA, SQIVND) derive from the germline V gene (reference sequence). The germline V and J ends show losses of 4 bases and 5 bases respectively, and no gene match explains 7 bases of the junction. Comments on this clone: Its antigen is currently not known. Base qualities are missing; no much larger clone stands one base away.

The chain uses TRBV19 and TRBJ1-2, with 10 middle bases fitting TRBD1. Sequencing used peripheral blood. The TCR sequence derives from a man younger than 35 with active or convalescent COVID-19. The base sequence is TGTGCCAGTAGTACCCCGGACAGGGGGGGATATGGCTACACCTTC. Protein translation: CASSTPDRGGYGYTF.